The 17 T cell receptor beta chains given below trace back to one sample, sequenced in a study of cytomegalovirus exposure and HLA in healthy donors. The repertoire was sequenced with immunoSEQ multiplex PCR; TCRdb's copy has only in-frame clones and lacks some. Of 280,000 or so clones detected, around 87% appear once; the ten largest clones hold around 0.9%. The material sequenced was PBMCs. The receptors stem from a woman aged 18-35 years in good health and CMV-seronegative.

The rearrangement joins TRBV9 to TRBJ2-7; D might be TRBD1 (6 bases). The CDR3 extends over 15 amino acids. Trimming cost V 3 bases and J 0 bases, with 13 bases left between them. Germline V gene lookup returns CDR1 SGDLS and CDR2 YYNGEE. Here the CDR3 DNA reads TGTGCCAGCAGCGCCCTAGGGGGTGCCTCCTACGAGCAGTACTTC. Amino acids: CASSALGGASYEQYF.

The chain employs TRBV9 and TRBJ2-1, with 11 bases identical to TRBD2. J gave up 6 bases and V 3 bases, and 8 bases lay outside the gene matches. The CDR3 is 16 residues long. Per germline, CDR1 SGDLS and CDR2 YYNGEE. The CDR3 DNA reads TGTGCCAGCAGCGGACAACTAGCGGGAGCGTTCAATGAGCAGTTCTTC. The encoded protein is CASSGQLAGAFNEQFF. Full variable domain (outside the CDR3, taken from reference TRBV9 and TRBJ2-1): DSGVTQTPKHLITATGQRVTLRCSPRSGDLSVYWYQQSLDQGLQFLIQYYNGEERAKGNILERFSAQQFPDLHSELNLSSLELGDSALYFCASSGQLAGAFNEQFFGPGTRLTVL.

The rearrangement links TRBV4-3 to TRBJ1-4; D is ambiguous. Looked up from germline, CDR1 is LGHNA and CDR2 is YSLEER. Trimming removed 0 bases from V and 8 bases from J, with 13 bases in between. There are 15 residues in the CDR3. Here the CDR3 DNA reads TGCGCCAGCAGCCAAGACTGGCAGTACCCCGAAAAACTGTTTTTT. Residues: CASSQDWQYPEKLFF.

V and J are TRBV5-1 and TRBJ2-2, with a tentative D call TRBD1 (5 bases). CDR3 length equals 14 residues. Trimming pared 3 bases from V and 6 bases from J, leaving 12 bases between. Germline assignment: CDR1 SGHRS and CDR2 YFSETQ. The DNA for the CDR3 is TGCGCCAGCAGCTCCACCCAGGGCCCCGGGGAGCTGTTTTTT. As protein: CASSSTQGPGELFF.

The rearrangement uses TRBV14 and TRBJ1-2; no reliable D call. Trimming shortened V by 0 bases and J by 0 bases, and 14 bases separated the two germline ends. This CDR3 has 17 residues. The V gene's germline CDR1 is SGHDN and CDR2 FVKESK. This CDR3 is CASSQELAGLSNYGYTF. CDR3 sequence (DNA): TGTGCCAGCAGCCAAGAATTAGCCGGCCTGTCTAACTATGGCTACACCTTC.

The CDR3 here is CATSIGTSGYEQYF. CDR3 sequence (DNA): TGTGCCACCAGCATCGGGACTAGCGGTTACGAGCAGTACTTC. The chain recombines TRBV15 with TRBJ2-7; 11 positions match TRBD2. Germline CDR1 reads LNHNV; CDR2 reads YYDKDF (reference sequence). V was clipped by 4 bases and J by 4 bases; unmatched bases: 3. CDR3 length equals 14 residues.

The genes are TRBV19 and TRBJ2-1; 11 nucleotides match TRBD2. V lost 5 bases to trimming and J lost 6 bases; unmatched junction nucleotides: 9. Germline-derived CDR1 and CDR2 are LNHDA and SQIVND (reference sequence). The CDR3 sequence is 16 residues long. CDR3 protein: CASSLGTSGVGNEQFF. CDR3 coding DNA: TGTGCCAGTAGTCTAGGGACTAGCGGAGTGGGCAATGAGCAGTTCTTC.

DNA of the CDR3: TGTGCCAGCAGTTTCCCTAGGGGGCAGTTCTATGGCTACACCTTC. This sequence encodes CASSFPRGQFYGYTF. This sequence joins TRBV28 and TRBJ1-2; 7 nucleotides match TRBD1. There are 15 residues in the CDR3. The germline gives CDR1 MDHEN, CDR2 SYDVKM. V lost 3 bases to trimming and J lost 4 bases; unmatched junction nucleotides: 8.

The J gene is TRBJ2-1, the V gene TRBV30; D not certain. The CDR3 has 11 residues. Trimming left V 3 bases short and J 11 bases short, with 11 bases between. Germline V CDR1 and CDR2: GTSNPN, SVGIG (reference sequence). In DNA form, the CDR3 reads TGTGCCTGGAGGACCGACTGGAAGCAGTTCTTC. Translated, it gives CAWRTDWKQFF.

The V gene is TRBV7-9, the J gene TRBJ1-4; perhaps TRBD1 as D (6 bases). The CDR3 covers 16 residues. Looked up from germline, CDR1 is SEHNR and CDR2 is FQNEAQ (reference sequence). V was trimmed by 4 bases and J by 8 bases, leaving 20 bases between them. CDR3 nucleotides: TGTGCCAGCAGCTCACCTCTTGGGGGCGTTCACGAAAAACTGTTTTTT. Translating gives CASSSPLGGVHEKLFF.

This chain uses TRBV5-6 with TRBJ2-7; TRBD2 might be the D (6 bases). The CDR3 contains 15 residues. The V and J ends lost 0 bases and 0 bases respectively, with 10 bases between them. Per the germline V gene, CDR1 is SGHDT and CDR2 is YYEEEE. The CDR3 nucleotides read TGTGCCAGCAGCTTGGGGCCGCGGGACTCCTACGAGCAGTACTTC. This translates into CASSLGPRDSYEQYF.

This clone occurred once. V gene TRBV18 combines with J gene TRBJ2-7, with 8 bases matching TRBD2. The CDR3 has 14 amino acids. The ends lost 0 bases at V and 4 bases at J; junction bases unmatched: 2. Germline V gives CDR1 KGHSH, CDR2 LQKENI. In DNA form, the CDR3 reads TGTGCCAGCTCACCACCTACGGGAGGGTACGAGCAGTACTTC. Translation gives CASSPPTGGYEQYF.

As concerns this clone: The sample carries other DNA sequences with the same CDR3. This chain joins TRBV18 and TRBJ2-7; D possibly corresponds to TRBD2 (5 bases). Germline lookup yields CDR1 KGHSH and CDR2 LQKENI. V was clipped by 6 bases and J by 4 bases, with 13 bases between them. There are 13 residues in the CDR3. In DNA form, the CDR3 reads TGTGCCAGCTCCCCCCGGGGAACGTACGAGCAGTACTTC. This encodes CASSPRGTYEQYF.

This chain's CDR3 is CASSRLAGLYNEQFF. As DNA, the CDR3 is TGTGCCAGCAGTCGACTAGCGGGACTATACAATGAGCAGTTCTTC. The V call is TRBV27, the J call TRBJ2-1, with 11 nucleotides matching TRBD2. The V gene end was trimmed by 5 bases and the J gene end by 4 bases; junction bases not matched to a gene: 4. The CDR3 sequence is 15 residues long. CDR1 and CDR2 (germline): MNHEY, SMNVEV (reference sequence).

The V gene is TRBV28, the J gene TRBJ2-7; TRBD2 matches at 7 bases. CDR1 and CDR2 from the germline V gene are MDHEN and SYDVKM. This CDR3 is 16 amino acids long. The V gene end was trimmed by 4 bases and the J gene end by 4 bases; junction bases not matched to a gene: 13. The CDR3, as DNA: TGTGCCAGCAGTTCCCTTATTCCTAGCGGCAGATACGAGCAGTACTTC. Protein product: CASSSLIPSGRYEQYF.

This clone was observed once. V usage is TRBV27 and J usage is TRBJ1-5; TRBD1 might be the D (6 bases). CDR1 is MNHEY and CDR2 is SMNVEV in the germline V gene (reference sequence). This CDR3 region has 15 residues. The germline V and J ends were trimmed by 5 bases and 7 bases, with 18 bases remaining between them. CDR3 in DNA: TGTGCCAGCAGTCCAAACGGGGGGGCGAGACAGCCCCAGCATTTT. This sequence encodes CASSPNGGARQPQHF.

J is TRBJ2-1 and V is TRBV27; weak D call: TRBD2 (6 bases). V was clipped by 3 bases and J by 3 bases, with 15 bases between them. This CDR3 contains 16 residues. CDR1 MNHEY and CDR2 SMNVEV come from the germline V gene (reference sequence). Here the CDR3 DNA reads TGTGCCAGCAGTTTCCTAAGACGGGAGTACTACAATGAGCAGTTCTTC. Protein product: CASSFLRREYYNEQFF.